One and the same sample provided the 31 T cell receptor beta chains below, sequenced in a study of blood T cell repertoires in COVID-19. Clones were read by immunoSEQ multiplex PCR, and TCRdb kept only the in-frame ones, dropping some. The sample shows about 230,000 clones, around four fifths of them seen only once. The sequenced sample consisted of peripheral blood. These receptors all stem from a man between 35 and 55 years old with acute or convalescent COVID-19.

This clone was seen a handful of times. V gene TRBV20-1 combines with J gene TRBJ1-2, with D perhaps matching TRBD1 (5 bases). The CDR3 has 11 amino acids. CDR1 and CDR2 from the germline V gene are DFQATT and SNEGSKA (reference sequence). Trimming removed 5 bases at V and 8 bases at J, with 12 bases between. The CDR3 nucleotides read TGCAGTGCTCCGCCGCAGGGCGGCTACACCTTC. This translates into CSAPPQGGYTF.

The CDR3 bases are TGTGCCAGCAGCACCCGGACAGGGGAAGCTTTCTTT. Amino acid sequence: CASSTRTGEAFF. This chain links TRBV7-9 with TRBJ1-1; 8 bases are shared with TRBD1. The germline V gene encodes CDR1 SEHNR and CDR2 FQNEAQ (reference sequence). V shed 5 bases, J shed 8 bases, and the junction held 4 bases outside the gene matches. The CDR3 has 12 residues.

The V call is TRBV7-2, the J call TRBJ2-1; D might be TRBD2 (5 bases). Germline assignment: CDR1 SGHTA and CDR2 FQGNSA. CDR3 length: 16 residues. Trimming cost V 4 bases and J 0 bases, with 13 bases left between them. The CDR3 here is CASSSLAGRSYNEQFF. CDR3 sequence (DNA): TGTGCCAGCAGCTCCTTGGCGGGTCGCTCCTACAATGAGCAGTTCTTC.

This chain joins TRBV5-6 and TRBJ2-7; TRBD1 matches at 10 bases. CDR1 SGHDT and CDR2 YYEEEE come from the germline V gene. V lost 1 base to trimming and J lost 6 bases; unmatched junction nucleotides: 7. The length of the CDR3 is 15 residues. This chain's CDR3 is CASSLLGTGAGEQYF. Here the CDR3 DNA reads TGTGCCAGCAGCTTGCTGGGGACAGGGGCAGGCGAGCAGTACTTC.

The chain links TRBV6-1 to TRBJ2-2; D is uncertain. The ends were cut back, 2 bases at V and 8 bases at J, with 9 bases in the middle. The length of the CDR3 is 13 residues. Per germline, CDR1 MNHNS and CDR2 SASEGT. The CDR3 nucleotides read TGTGCCAGCAGTGAACTGAGGCAAGGGGAGCTGTTTTTT. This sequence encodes CASSELRQGELFF.

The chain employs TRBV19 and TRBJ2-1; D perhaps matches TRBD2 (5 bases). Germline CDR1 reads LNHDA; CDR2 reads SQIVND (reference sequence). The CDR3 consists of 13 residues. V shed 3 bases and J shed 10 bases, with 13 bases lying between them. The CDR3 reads CASSMAGVGEQFF. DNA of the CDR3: TGTGCCAGTAGTATGGCCGGGGTGGGGGAGCAGTTCTTC.

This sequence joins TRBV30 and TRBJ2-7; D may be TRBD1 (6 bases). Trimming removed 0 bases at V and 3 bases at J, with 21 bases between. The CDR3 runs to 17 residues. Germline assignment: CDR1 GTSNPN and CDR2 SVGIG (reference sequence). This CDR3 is CAWSVLGRGSPSYEQYF. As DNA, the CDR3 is TGTGCCTGGAGTGTACTTGGCAGGGGAAGTCCCAGCTACGAGCAGTACTTC.

The CDR3 nucleotides read TGTGCCAGCTCACCACCGGGGGCGATACAAGAGACCCAGTACTTC. It encodes CASSPPGAIQETQYF. This chain joins TRBV18 and TRBJ2-5, with D possibly being TRBD1 (6 bases). This CDR3 contains 15 residues. The V and J ends lost 0 bases and 2 bases respectively, with 10 bases between them. Germline V gene lookup returns CDR1 KGHSH and CDR2 LQKENI. Variable domain in full (rest from reference TRBV18 and TRBJ2-5): NAGVMQNPRHLVRRRGQEARLRCSPMKGHSHVYWYRQLPEEGLKFMVYLQKENIIDESGMPKERFSAEFPKEGPSILRIQQVVRGDSAAYFCASSPPGAIQETQYFGPGTRLLVL.

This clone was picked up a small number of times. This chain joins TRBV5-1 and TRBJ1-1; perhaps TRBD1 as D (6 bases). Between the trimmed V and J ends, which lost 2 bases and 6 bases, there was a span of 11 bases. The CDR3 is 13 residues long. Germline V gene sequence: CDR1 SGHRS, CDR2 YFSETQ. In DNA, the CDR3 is TGCGCCAGCAGCTTCCAGGGGATGCCTGAAGCTTTCTTT. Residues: CASSFQGMPEAFF. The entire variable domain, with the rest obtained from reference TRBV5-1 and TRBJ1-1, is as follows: KAGVTQTPRYLIKTRGQQVTLSCSPISGHRSVSWYQQTPGQGLQFLFEYFSETQRNKGNFPGRFSGRQFSNSRSEMNVSTLELGDSALYLCASSFQGMPEAFFGQGTRLTVV.

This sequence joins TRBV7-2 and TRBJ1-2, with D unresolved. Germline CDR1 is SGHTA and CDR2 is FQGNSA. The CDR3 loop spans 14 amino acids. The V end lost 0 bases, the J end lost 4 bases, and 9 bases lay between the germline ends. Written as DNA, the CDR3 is TGTGCCAGCAGCTTAGCGTACACCTCCTATGGCTACACCTTC. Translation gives CASSLAYTSYGYTF.

CDR3 loop: CSALNTDTQYF. DNA of the CDR3: TGCAGTGCCCTAAACACAGATACGCAGTATTTT. The chain uses TRBV20-1 and TRBJ2-3; the D is unclear. The V end was cut by 6 bases, the J end by 2 bases, with 6 bases between. This CDR3 is 11 amino acids long. Germline V gives CDR1 DFQATT, CDR2 SNEGSKA (reference sequence).

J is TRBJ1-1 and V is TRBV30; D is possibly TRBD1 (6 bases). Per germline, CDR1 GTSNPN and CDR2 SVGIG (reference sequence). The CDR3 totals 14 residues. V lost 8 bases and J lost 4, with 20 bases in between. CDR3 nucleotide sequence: TGTGCCCTCCGCCCCAGGAGAGGGGGCACTGAAGCTTTCTTT. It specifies CALRPRRGGTEAFF.

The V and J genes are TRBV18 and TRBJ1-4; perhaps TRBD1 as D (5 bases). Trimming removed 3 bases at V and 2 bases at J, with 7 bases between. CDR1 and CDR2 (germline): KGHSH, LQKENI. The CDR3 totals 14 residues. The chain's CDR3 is CASSPGGTNEKLFF. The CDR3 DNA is TGTGCCAGCTCACCGGGGGGGACTAATGAAAAACTGTTTTTT.

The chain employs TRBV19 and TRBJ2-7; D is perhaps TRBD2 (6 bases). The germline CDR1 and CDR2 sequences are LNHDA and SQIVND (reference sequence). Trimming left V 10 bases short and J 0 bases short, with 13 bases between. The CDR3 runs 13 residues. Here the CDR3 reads CAKRAGHSYEQYF. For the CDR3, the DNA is TGTGCCAAGCGGGCAGGGCACTCCTACGAGCAGTACTTC.

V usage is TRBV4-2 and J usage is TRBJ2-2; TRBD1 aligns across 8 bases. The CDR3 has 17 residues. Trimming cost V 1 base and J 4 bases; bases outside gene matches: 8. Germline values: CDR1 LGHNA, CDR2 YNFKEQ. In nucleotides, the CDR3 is TGTGCCAGCAGCCAAGGCCCCGGACAGGGATCCACCGGGGAGCTGTTTTTT. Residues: CASSQGPGQGSTGELFF.

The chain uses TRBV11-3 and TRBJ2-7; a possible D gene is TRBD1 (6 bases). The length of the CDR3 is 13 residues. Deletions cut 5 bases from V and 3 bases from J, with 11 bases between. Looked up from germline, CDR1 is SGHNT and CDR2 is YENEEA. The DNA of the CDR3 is TGTGCCAGCAGCATAGGACAGCGCTACGAGCAGTACTTC. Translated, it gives CASSIGQRYEQYF.

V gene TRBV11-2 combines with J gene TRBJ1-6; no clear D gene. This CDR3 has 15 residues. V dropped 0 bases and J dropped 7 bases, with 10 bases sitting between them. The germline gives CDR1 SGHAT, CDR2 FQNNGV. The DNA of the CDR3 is TGTGCCAGCAGCTTAGATGGCCTCGGGAATTCACCCCTCCACTTT. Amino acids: CASSLDGLGNSPLHF.

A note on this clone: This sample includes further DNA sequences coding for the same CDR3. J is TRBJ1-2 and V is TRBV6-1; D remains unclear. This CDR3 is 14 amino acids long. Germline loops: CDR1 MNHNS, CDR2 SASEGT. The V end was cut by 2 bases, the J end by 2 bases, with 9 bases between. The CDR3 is CASSESGGNYGYTF. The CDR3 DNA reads TGTGCCAGCAGTGAATCCGGCGGCAACTATGGCTACACCTTC.

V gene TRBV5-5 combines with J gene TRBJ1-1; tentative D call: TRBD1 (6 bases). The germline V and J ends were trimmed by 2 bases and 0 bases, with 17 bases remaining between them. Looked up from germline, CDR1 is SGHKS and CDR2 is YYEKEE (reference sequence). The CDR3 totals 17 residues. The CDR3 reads CASSLLGRGNMNTEAFF. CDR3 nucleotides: TGTGCCAGCAGCTTATTGGGCAGGGGAAACATGAACACTGAAGCTTTCTTT.

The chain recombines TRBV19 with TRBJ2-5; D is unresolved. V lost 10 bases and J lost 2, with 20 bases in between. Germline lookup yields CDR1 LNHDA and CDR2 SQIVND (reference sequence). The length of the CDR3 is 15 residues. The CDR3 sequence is CATARFPGVQETQYF. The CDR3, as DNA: TGTGCCACCGCGCGCTTCCCCGGAGTTCAAGAGACCCAGTACTTC.

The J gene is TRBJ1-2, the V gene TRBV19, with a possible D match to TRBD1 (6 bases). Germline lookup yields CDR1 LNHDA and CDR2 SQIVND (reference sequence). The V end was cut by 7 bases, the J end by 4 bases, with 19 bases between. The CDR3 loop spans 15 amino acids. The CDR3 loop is CASTPLGQKTYGYTF. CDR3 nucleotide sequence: TGTGCCAGTACCCCTCTCGGACAGAAGACCTATGGCTACACCTTC.

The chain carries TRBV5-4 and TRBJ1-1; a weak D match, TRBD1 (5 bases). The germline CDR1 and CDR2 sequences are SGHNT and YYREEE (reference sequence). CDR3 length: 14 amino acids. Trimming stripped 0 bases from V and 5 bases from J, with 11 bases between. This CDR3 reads CASSLEGLATEAFF. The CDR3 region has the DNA TGTGCCAGCAGCTTGGAGGGACTGGCGACTGAAGCTTTCTTT.

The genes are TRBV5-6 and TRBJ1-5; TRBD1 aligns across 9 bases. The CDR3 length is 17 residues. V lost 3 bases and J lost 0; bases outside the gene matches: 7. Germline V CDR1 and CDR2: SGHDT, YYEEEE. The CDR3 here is CASSYTGGILSNQPQHF. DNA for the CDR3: TGTGCCAGCAGCTATACAGGGGGCATACTTAGCAATCAGCCCCAGCATTTT.

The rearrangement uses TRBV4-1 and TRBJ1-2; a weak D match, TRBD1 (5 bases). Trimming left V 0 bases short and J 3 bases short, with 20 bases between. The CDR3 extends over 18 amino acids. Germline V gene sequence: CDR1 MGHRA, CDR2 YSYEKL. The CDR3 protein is CASSQDIIGWEGYYGYTF. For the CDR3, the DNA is TGCGCCAGCAGCCAAGATATTATCGGTTGGGAGGGGTACTATGGCTACACCTTC.

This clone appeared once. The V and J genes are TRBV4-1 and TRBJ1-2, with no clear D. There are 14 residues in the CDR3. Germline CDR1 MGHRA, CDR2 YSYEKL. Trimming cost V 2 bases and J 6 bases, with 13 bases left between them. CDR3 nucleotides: TGCGCCAGCAGCCAACCGGGAAAGGTCCATGGCTACACCTTC. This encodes CASSQPGKVHGYTF.

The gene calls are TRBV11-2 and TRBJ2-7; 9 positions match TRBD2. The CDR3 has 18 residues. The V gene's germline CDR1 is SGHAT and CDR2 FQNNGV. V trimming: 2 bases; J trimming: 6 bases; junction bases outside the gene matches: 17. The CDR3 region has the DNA TGTGCCAGCAGCTTACCCCTCAGTGGCGGGAGGGCCAGGGGCGAGCAGTACTTC. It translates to CASSLPLSGGRARGEQYF.

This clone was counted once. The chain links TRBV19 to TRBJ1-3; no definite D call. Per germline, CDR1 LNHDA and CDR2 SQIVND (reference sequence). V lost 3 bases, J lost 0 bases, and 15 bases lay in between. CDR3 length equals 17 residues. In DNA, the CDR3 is TGTGCCAGTAGTATTAGACTTCAGCGCCGCTCTGGAAACACCATATATTTT. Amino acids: CASSIRLQRRSGNTIYF. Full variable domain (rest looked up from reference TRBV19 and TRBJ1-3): DGGITQSPKYLFRKEGQNVTLSCEQNLNHDAMYWYRQDPGQGLRLIYYSQIVNDFQKGDIAEGYSVSREKKESFPLTVTSAQKNPTAFYLCASSIRLQRRSGNTIYFGEGSWLTVV.

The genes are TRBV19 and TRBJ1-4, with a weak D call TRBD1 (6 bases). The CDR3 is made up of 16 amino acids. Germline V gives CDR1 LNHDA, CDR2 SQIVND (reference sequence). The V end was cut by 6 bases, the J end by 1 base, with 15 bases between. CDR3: CASRVTGFKTNEKLFF. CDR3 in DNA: TGTGCCAGTAGGGTAACAGGGTTCAAAACTAATGAAAAACTGTTTTTT.

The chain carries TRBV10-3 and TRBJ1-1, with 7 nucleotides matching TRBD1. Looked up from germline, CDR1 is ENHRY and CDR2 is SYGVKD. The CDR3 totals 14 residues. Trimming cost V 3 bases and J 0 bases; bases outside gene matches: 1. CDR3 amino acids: CAISDRGLNTEAFF. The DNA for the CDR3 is TGTGCCATCAGTGACAGGGGGTTGAACACTGAAGCTTTCTTT.

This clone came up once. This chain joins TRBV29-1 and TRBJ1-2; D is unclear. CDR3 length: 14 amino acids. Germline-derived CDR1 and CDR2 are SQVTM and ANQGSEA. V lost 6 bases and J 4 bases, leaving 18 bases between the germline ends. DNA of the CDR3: TGCAGCGTCCTTCCCGACGGGGAGGGCTATGGCTACACCTTC. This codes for CSVLPDGEGYGYTF. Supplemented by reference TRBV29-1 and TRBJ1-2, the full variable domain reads SAVISQKPSRDICQRGTSLTIQCQVDSQVTMMFWYRQQPGQSLTLIATANQGSEATYESGFVIDKFPISRPNLTFSTLTVSNMSPEDSSIYLCSVLPDGEGYGYTFGSGTRLTVV.

The CDR3 nucleotides are TGCGCCAGCAGCTTGGCGCCAGGGTACAGCGATCAGCCCCAGCATTTT. Its translation: CASSLAPGYSDQPQHF. The rearrangement joins TRBV5-1 to TRBJ1-5; a possible D gene is TRBD1 (5 bases). Germline assignment: CDR1 SGHRS and CDR2 YFSETQ. The CDR3 length is 16 residues. V was cut by 0 bases and J by 5 bases, with 15 bases left in between.